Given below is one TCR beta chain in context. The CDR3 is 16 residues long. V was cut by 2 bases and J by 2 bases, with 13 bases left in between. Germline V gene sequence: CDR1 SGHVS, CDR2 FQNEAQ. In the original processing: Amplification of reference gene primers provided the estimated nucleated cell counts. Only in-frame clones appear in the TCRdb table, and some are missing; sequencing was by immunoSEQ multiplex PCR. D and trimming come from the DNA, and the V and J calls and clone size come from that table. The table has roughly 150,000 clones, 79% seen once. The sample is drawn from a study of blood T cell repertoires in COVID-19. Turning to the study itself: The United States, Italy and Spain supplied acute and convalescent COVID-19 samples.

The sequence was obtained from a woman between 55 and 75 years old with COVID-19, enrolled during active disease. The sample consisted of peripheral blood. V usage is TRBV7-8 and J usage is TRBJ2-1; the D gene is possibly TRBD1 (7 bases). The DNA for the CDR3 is TGTGCCAGCAGCTTAAGGCAGGGGGGAGCCTACAATGAGCAGTTCTTC. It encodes CASSLRQGGAYNEQFF.